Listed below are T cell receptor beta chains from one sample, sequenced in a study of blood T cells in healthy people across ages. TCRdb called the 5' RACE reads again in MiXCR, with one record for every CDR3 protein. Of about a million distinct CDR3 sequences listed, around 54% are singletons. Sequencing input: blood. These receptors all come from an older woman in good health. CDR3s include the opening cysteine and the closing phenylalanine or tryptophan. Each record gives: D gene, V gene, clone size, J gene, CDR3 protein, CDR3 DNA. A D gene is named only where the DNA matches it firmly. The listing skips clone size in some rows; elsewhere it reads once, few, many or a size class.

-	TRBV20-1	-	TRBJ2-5	CSAPDTLNRKEQYF	TGCAGTGCCCCGGACACTCTAAACCGAAAGGAGCAGTACTTC
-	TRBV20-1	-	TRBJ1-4	CSARGLGATNEKLFF	TGCAGTGCTAGAGGATTGGGGGCAACTAATGAAAAACTGTTTTTT
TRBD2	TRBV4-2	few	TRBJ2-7	CASSQERLAGGEQYF	TGTGCCAGCAGCCAAGAACGGCTAGCGGGAGGCGAGCAGTACTTC
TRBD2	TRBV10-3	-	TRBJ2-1	CAIREAGGPLNEQFF	TGTGCCATCAGGGAAGCGGGAGGCCCCCTCAATGAGCAGTTCTTC
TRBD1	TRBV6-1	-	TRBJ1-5	CASRSTGGYQPQHF	TGTGCCAGCAGATCGACAGGGGGATATCAGCCCCAGCATTTT
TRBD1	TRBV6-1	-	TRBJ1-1	CASSEVAQGARAFF	TGTGCCAGCAGTGAAGTGGCACAGGGGGCGCGGGCTTTCTTT
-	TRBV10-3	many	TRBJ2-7	CAISDTSYEQYF	TGTGCCATCAGTGACACCTCCTACGAGCAGTACTTC
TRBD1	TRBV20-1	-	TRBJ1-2	CSAPRGPGNYGYTF	TGCAGTGCTCCCAGGGGGCCGGGTAACTATGGCTACACCTTC
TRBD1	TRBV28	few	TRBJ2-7	CASSRQGVSSYEQYF	TGTGCCAGCAGTCGACAGGGGGTTAGCTCCTACGAGCAGTACTTC
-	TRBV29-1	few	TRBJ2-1	CSVVDFNEQFF	TGCAGCGTTGTGGACTTCAATGAGCAGTTCTTC
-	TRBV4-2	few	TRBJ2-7	CASSQEASTSYEQYF	TGTGCCAGCAGCCAAGAGGCTAGCACCTCCTACGAGCAGTACTTC
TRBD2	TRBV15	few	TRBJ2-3	CATSRETSGYTDTQYF	TGTGCCACCAGCAGAGAAACTAGCGGTTACACAGATACGCAGTATTTT
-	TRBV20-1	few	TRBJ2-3	CSAQAGSHTDTQYF	TGCAGTGCACAAGCCGGGTCCCACACAGATACGCAGTATTTT
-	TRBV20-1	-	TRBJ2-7	CSAYRGSYEQYF	TGCAGTGCTTACCGGGGCTCCTACGAGCAGTACTTC
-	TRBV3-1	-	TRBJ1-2	CASSQVSAGGYTF	TGTGCCAGCAGCCAAGTCAGTGCCGGAGGCTACACCTTC
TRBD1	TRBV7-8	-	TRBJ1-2	CASSPATGGGYGYTF	TGTGCCAGCAGCCCGGCGACAGGGGGCGGCTATGGCTACACCTTC
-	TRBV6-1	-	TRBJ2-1	CASSDSGSGPSNEQFF	TGTGCCAGCAGTGACAGCGGCTCGGGCCCCTCCAATGAGCAGTTCTTC
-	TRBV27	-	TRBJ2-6	CASTPGSYGANVLTF	TGTGCCAGCACCCCGGGATCTTACGGGGCCAACGTCCTGACTTTC
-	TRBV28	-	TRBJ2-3	CASTQRRGGTDTQYF	TGTGCCAGCACTCAAAGGAGGGGGGGGACAGATACGCAGTATTTT
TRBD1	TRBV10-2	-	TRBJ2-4	CASSAGRGYIQYF	TGCGCCAGCAGTGCAGGCAGGGGGTACATTCAGTACTTC
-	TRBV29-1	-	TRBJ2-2	CSVPGAGELFF	TGCAGCGTTCCCGGGGCCGGGGAGCTGTTTTTT
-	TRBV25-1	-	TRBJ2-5	CASSSPWREQYF	TGTGCCAGCAGTTCCCCTTGGAGGGAGCAGTACTTC